This entry features one TCR beta chain sequence. What it recognizes is unknown. CDR3 length: 12 amino acids. Germline CDR1 reads SQVTM; CDR2 reads ANQGSEA. The V segment lost 2 bases and the J segment 12 bases; nucleotides outside the gene matches: 8. This record belongs to a study of cytomegalovirus exposure and HLA in healthy donors. Notes on the study in general: Accurate HLA-A and HLA-B prediction from TCR beta sequences was reported for most subjects. In the analysis, some V segments, TRBV6-2 and TRBV6-3 included, were excluded as indistinguishable.

PCR was performed using 60 Vbeta and 13 Jbeta primers. Clones were read by immunoSEQ multiplex PCR, and TCRdb kept only the in-frame ones, dropping some. The sample yields under 150,000 clones, 75% to 85% seen once. The V call is TRBV29-1, the J call TRBJ2-7; 9 bases agree with TRBD2. The sequencing input was PBMCs. This TCR derives from a young man in good health and CMV-seronegative. In DNA, the CDR3 is TGCAGCGTTGAACTCCTAGCGGGATCGGTGTACTTC. Protein sequence: CSVELLAGSVYF.